The rows below give T cell receptor beta chains drawn from one sample of a study of beta chain features in type 1 diabetes. The repertoire was sequenced with immunoSEQ multiplex PCR; TCRdb's copy has only in-frame clones and lacks some. This table holds almost 350,000 clones, around 7.6% found once. The sequenced material came from central memory CD4+ T cells from blood. The receptor set was obtained from a woman under 30 in good health. Each CDR3 is given with its conserved first and last residue. D genes are given only for firm matches. Clone sizes are given selectively: once, few, many, or a class where the clone is expanded.

V: TRBV7-2; J: TRBJ2-4; size: few; D: NA; DNA: TGTGCCAGCAGCCCCGCTTTGAGGCACACCAAAAACATTCAGTACTTC; CDR3: CASSPALRHTKNIQYF
V: TRBV28; J: TRBJ1-2; size: few; D: TRBD1; DNA: TGTGCCAGCAGTTTAATGCAATTCACCGGGACAGTATTGACGTCTAAGGGCTACACCTTC; CDR3: CASSLMQFTGTVLTSKGYTF
V: TRBV2; J: TRBJ2-2; size: few; D: NA; DNA: TGTGCCAGCATTTTTGTTCTGGGGACTTCAAACACCGGGGAGCTGTTTTTT; CDR3: CASIFVLGTSNTGELFF
V: TRBV29-1; J: TRBJ1-2; size: NA; D: NA; DNA: TGCAGCGTTGAGAGCAGGGGAGGCTACACCTTC; CDR3: CSVESRGGYTF
V: TRBV7-9; J: TRBJ1-2; size: few; D: NA; DNA: TGTGCCAGCAGCTCCTCGGACTATGGCTACACCTTC; CDR3: CASSSSDYGYTF
V: TRBV6-6; J: TRBJ1-5; size: NA; D: NA; DNA: TGTGCCAGCAGTTACGGGATGGGAGGTCCCAATCAGCCCCAGCATTTT; CDR3: CASSYGMGGPNQPQHF
V: TRBV18; J: TRBJ2-7; size: few; D: NA; DNA: TGTGCCAGCTCACCGGGACAAACGGGATCCTACGAGCAGTACTTC; CDR3: CASSPGQTGSYEQYF
V: TRBV7-2; J: TRBJ2-7; size: NA; D: NA; DNA: TGTGCCAGCAGCTTATGGGGCGAGCAGTACTTC; CDR3: CASSLWGEQYF
V: TRBV5-4; J: TRBJ2-5; size: NA; D: NA; DNA: TGTGCCAGCAGCTTGGTGGGGGCTACAGAGACCCAGTACTTC; CDR3: CASSLVGATETQYF
V: TRBV6-5; J: TRBJ1-1; size: NA; D: TRBD1; DNA: TGTGCCAGCAGTTACGGGAGGGGGCTTATGAACACTGAAGCTTTCTTT; CDR3: CASSYGRGLMNTEAFF
V: TRBV28; J: TRBJ1-1; size: few; D: TRBD1; DNA: TGTGCCAGCAGCCCCCCCCTCGGGACAGGGTGGATGAGCACTGAAGCTTTCTTT; CDR3: CASSPPLGTGWMSTEAFF
V: TRBV29-1; J: TRBJ2-2; size: few; D: NA; DNA: TGCAGCGTTGGCTTCACCGGGGAGCTGTTTTTT; CDR3: CSVGFTGELFF
V: TRBV5-1; J: TRBJ2-3; size: few; D: TRBD2; DNA: TGCGCCAGCAGCTTGGAAGGGACTAGTGGAGATACGCAGTATTTT; CDR3: CASSLEGTSGDTQYF
V: TRBV5-6; J: TRBJ2-7; size: many; D: NA; DNA: TGTGCCAGCAGCTTGGTAGACGAGCAGTACTTC; CDR3: CASSLVDEQYF
V: TRBV11-2; J: TRBJ2-7; size: NA; D: TRBD2; DNA: TGTGCCAGCAGCTCCCCCGGGACTAGCTTTTACGAGCAGTACTTC; CDR3: CASSSPGTSFYEQYF
V: TRBV7-2; J: TRBJ2-1; size: few; D: NA; DNA: TGTGCCAGCAGTTTACCGGGCGGGTTAAATGAGCAGTTCTTC; CDR3: CASSLPGGLNEQFF
V: TRBV20-1; J: TRBJ2-7; size: NA; D: NA; DNA: TGCAGTGTTGCTGGGGTGTACGAGCAGTACTTC; CDR3: CSVAGVYEQYF